This T cell receptor beta chain is drawn from a study of blood T cell repertoires in COVID-19. Across the whole study: COVID-19 samples collected from the United States, Italy and Spain covered acute and convalescent phases. PBMCs, B-cell-depleted T cells, or T cells provided the cDNA or gDNA that made up the material.

Source study methods: Cell counts per sample came from amplifying reference gene primers. The assay was immunoSEQ multiplex PCR, and TCRdb's table has in-frame clones only and misses some. V and J calls and clone size follow that table, whereas D and trimming were derived from the DNA. The data hold 70,000 or so clones, with roughly 86% observed a single time. The CDR3 is 15 residues long. Germline values: CDR1 SGDLS, CDR2 YYNGEE. V lost 4 bases and J lost 0; bases outside the gene matches: 4. The chain employs TRBV9 and TRBJ2-1, with 7 positions matching TRBD2. The receptor was derived from a man between 65 and 85 years old with active COVID-19. Sample: peripheral blood. CDR3 amino acids: CASSPSGSSYNEQFF. The CDR3 region has the DNA TGTGCCAGCAGCCCTAGCGGTAGCTCCTACAATGAGCAGTTCTTC.